This T cell receptor (beta chain) was captured in a study of blood T cell repertoires in COVID-19. Clones were read by immunoSEQ multiplex PCR, and TCRdb kept only the in-frame ones, dropping some. The repertoire includes approximately 200,000 clones, about 86% of them detected once, and 3% sits in the top ten. This clone was seen ten or more times. CDR3 length equals 17 residues. The junction had 11 bases not matched to a gene; V was cut back by 6 bases and J by 0 bases. In germline, CDR1 is MDHEN, CDR2 SYDVKM. The gene calls are TRBV28 and TRBJ2-3, with 8 positions matching TRBD2. The sequenced material came from peripheral blood. The sequence was obtained from a woman in her twenties or thirties who had recovered from COVID-19. DNA for the CDR3: TGTGCCAGCAGCTTTATCAGACTAGCGACTAGCACAGATACGCAGTATTTT. Protein product: CASSFIRLATSTDTQYF.